This TCR beta chain was obtained from a study of CD8 T cells in Susac syndrome. Findings of the study overall: The TCR sequencing and HLA analysis in the study involved a relatively small number of individuals, as the study acknowledged.

The authors reverse transcribed 0.5 to 1 ug RNA with random hexamers. By means of immunoSEQ multiplex PCR, TCR beta CDR3 spanning 54 Vbeta and 13 Jbeta underwent amplification. TCRdb used MiXCR to reprocess the immunoSEQ multiplex PCR reads, holding one entry per CDR3 protein. Found here are roughly 300,000 distinct CDR3 sequences, roughly 81% of them singletons; the top ten hold approximately 0.12%. TCR beta sequences were obtained from blood CD8+ and CD4+ T cells. TEMRA cells were enriched by FACS, while CD8+ and CD4+ T cells were obtained through a negative isolation that was performed magnetically. CDR1 SQVTM and CDR2 ANQGSEA come from the germline V gene. After removal of 5 bases from V and 2 bases from J, the junction contained 13 bases not matched to a gene. CDR3 size: 16 residues. Notes on this clonotype: Antigen specificity is unknown.

Sequencing was done on a sample of CD8+ T cells from PBMCs. The V and J genes are TRBV29-1 and TRBJ2-3, with 7 bases lining up with TRBD1. This receptor was taken from a human donor with multiple sclerosis. The CDR3 DNA sequence: TGCAGCGTTATTACAGGGGCCCCTTCATACACAGATACGCAGTATTTT. Translating it yields CSVITGAPSYTDTQYF.